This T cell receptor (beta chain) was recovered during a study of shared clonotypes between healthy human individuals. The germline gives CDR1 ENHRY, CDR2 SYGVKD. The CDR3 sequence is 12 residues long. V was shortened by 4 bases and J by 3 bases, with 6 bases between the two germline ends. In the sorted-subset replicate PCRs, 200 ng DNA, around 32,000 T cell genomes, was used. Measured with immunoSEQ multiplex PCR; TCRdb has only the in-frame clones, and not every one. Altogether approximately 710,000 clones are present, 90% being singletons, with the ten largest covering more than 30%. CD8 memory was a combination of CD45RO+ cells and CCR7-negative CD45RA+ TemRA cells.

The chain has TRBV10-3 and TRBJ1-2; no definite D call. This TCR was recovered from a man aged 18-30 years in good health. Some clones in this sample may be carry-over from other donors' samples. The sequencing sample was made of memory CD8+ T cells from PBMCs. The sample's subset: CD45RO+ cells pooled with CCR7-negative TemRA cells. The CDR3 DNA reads TGTGCCATCAGTGGGGCCGACTATGGCTACACCTTC. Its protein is CAISGADYGYTF.